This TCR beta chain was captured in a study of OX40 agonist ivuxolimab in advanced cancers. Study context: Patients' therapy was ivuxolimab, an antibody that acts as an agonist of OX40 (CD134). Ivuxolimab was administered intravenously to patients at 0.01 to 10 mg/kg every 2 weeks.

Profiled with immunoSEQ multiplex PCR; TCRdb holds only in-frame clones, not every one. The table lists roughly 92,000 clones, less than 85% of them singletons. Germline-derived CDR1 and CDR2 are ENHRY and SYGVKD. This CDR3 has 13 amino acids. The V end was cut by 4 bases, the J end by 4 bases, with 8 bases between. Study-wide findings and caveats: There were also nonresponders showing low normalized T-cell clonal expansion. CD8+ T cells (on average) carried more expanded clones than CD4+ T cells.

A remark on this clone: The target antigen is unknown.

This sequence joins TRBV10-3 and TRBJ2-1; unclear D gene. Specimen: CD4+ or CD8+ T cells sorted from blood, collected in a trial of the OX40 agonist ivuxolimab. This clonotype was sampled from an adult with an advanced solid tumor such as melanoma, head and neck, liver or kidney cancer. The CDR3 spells CAISVGSYNEQFF. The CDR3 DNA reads TGTGCCATCAGTGTAGGCAGTTACAATGAGCAGTTCTTC.